One and the same sample provided the 5 T cell receptor beta chains below, sequenced in a study of T cells in Graves' hyperthyroidism and ophthalmopathy. Amplified TCR beta CDR3 regions derived from RNA transcripts. The HTBI primer set drove a first-round RT-PCR of the TCR CDR3. TCRdb called the multiplex PCR reads again in MiXCR, with one record for every CDR3 protein. The table includes about 360,000 distinct CDR3 sequences, under 20% detected once. Sequences were obtained from blood. Every receptor here comes from a woman younger than 30 with Graves' hyperthyroidism.

This clonotype came up a few times. The chain couples TRBV30 to TRBJ2-7, with D possibly being TRBD2 (6 bases). Looked up from germline, CDR1 is GTSNPN and CDR2 is SVGIG (reference sequence). V was pared by 4 bases and J by 6 bases, with 16 bases between. The CDR3 is 13 residues long. The CDR3 here is CAWIPGAGVEQYF. The DNA for the CDR3 is TGTGCCTGGATTCCGGGAGCAGGTGTCGAGCAGTACTTC.

This clonotype occurred many times. This rearrangement joins TRBV18 to TRBJ1-2; 8 bases align to TRBD1. V shed 8 bases and J 4 bases; nucleotides not matched to a gene: 9. Germline-derived CDR1 and CDR2 are KGHSH and LQKENI. The CDR3 is 14 residues long. The CDR3 protein is CASSPRTGSYGYTF. The CDR3 DNA reads TGTGCCAGCAGTCCCCGGACAGGGAGCTATGGCTACACCTTC.

This clonotype occurred many times. The rearrangement joins TRBV5-1 to TRBJ1-2; TRBD1 agrees at 7 bases. V was pared by 4 bases and J by 8 bases, with 8 bases of the junction left unmatched. This CDR3 contains 13 residues. CDR1 is SGHRS, CDR2 YFSETQ, per germline. CDR3 in DNA: TGCGCCAGCAGCCCCACAGGGGTTCAGGGCTACACCTTC. Protein: CASSPTGVQGYTF.

Ten or more counts support this clonotype. For the CDR3, the DNA is TGCGCCAGCAGCTCGGGGGGCGGCGCGGACGAGCAGTACTTC. Protein product: CASSSGGGADEQYF. The V gene is TRBV5-1, the J gene TRBJ2-7; tentative D call: TRBD2 (7 bases). Trimming cost V 3 bases and J 5 bases, with 15 bases left between them. The length of the CDR3 is 14 residues. Germline loops: CDR1 SGHRS, CDR2 YFSETQ.

At least ten counts were recorded for this clonotype. CDR3: CASSYSSSRQNTEAFF. The CDR3 DNA reads as TGTGCCAGCAGTTACTCGTCATCTAGGCAGAACACTGAAGCTTTCTTT. This chain joins TRBV6-2 or TRBV6-3 and TRBJ1-1; no clear D gene. Looked up from germline, CDR1 is MNHEY and CDR2 is SVGEGT. The length of the CDR3 is 16 residues. V was pared by 0 bases and J by 1 base, with 12 bases between.